Each of the 20 T cell receptor beta chains below was sequenced from the same sample in a study of blood T cell repertoires in COVID-19. Here immunoSEQ multiplex PCR was the method, and the copy in TCRdb shows in-frame clones only, minus some. The data hold around 170,000 clones, with 84% observed a single time. Sequencing was done on a sample of PBMCs or T cells enriched from blood (not recorded which). Every receptor here comes from a man aged 50 to 60 who had recovered from COVID-19.

The V gene is TRBV14, the J gene TRBJ2-3, with 8 bases aligning to TRBD2. Germline CDR1 SGHDN, CDR2 FVKESK. V shed 1 base, J shed 7 bases, and the junction held 13 bases outside the gene matches. The CDR3 sequence is 17 residues long. The DNA for the CDR3 is TGTGCCAGCAGCCAAGGAGCGGGGGCGCGGCTATCGTATACGCAGTATTTT. Translating it yields CASSQGAGARLSYTQYF.

This clone has only one observation. V usage is TRBV3-1 (or the pseudogene TRBV3-2) and J usage is TRBJ1-3, with unresolved D. The CDR3 extends over 17 amino acids. V was cut by 4 bases and J by 0 bases, with 16 bases left in between. Per the germline V gene, CDR1 is LGHDT and CDR2 is YNNKEL (reference sequence). CDR3 coding DNA: TGTGCCAGCAGCCGACTTGACATCGGGAGCTCTGGAAACACCATATATTTT. Translating gives CASSRLDIGSSGNTIYF.

The chain joins TRBV2 to TRBJ2-5; D gene ambiguous. The CDR3 sequence is 11 residues long. The V end lost 6 bases, the J end lost 5 bases, and 7 bases lay between the germline ends. Germline V gene sequence: CDR1 SNHLY, CDR2 FYNNEI. The CDR3 sequence is CASRATETQYF. As DNA, the CDR3 is TGTGCCAGCAGAGCTACCGAGACCCAGTACTTC.

V and J are TRBV18 and TRBJ1-1; 9 bases match TRBD1. Germline lookup yields CDR1 KGHSH and CDR2 LQKENI. The CDR3 covers 15 residues. The J segment lost 2 bases and the V segment lost 5 bases, leaving 6 bases of the junction unmatched. The CDR3 DNA reads TGTGCCAGCTCAGTAGGGACAGGGAGAAACACTGAAGCTTTCTTT. Translated: CASSVGTGRNTEAFF.

The chain couples TRBV5-6 to TRBJ1-1; D might be TRBD1 (6 bases). The ends were cut back, 0 bases at V and 5 bases at J, with 11 bases in the middle. The CDR3 is made up of 14 amino acids. CDR1 is SGHDT, CDR2 YYEEEE, per germline. For the CDR3, the DNA is TGTGCCAGCAGCTTGGGATCTAGGGGGACTGAAGCTTTCTTT. Translating gives CASSLGSRGTEAFF.

The rearrangement joins TRBV19 to TRBJ2-3; D remains unclear. This CDR3 contains 13 residues. CDR1 is LNHDA and CDR2 is SQIVND in the germline V gene (reference sequence). The V end was cut by 5 bases, the J end by 4 bases, with 10 bases between. CDR3: CASSLTGPDTQYF. In nucleotides, the CDR3 is TGTGCCAGTAGTTTAACGGGTCCAGATACGCAGTATTTT.

The J gene is TRBJ2-7, the V gene TRBV7-8; 7 bases align to TRBD1. The CDR3 contains 15 residues. CDR1 and CDR2 from the germline V gene are SGHVS and FQNEAQ. J lost 5 bases, V lost 4 bases, and 11 bases had no gene match. The CDR3 DNA reads TGTGCCAGCAGCTCGACAGGGTTTTTTTGGGACGAGCAGTACTTC. This sequence encodes CASSSTGFFWDEQYF.

This sequence joins TRBV2 and TRBJ2-1; possibly TRBD2 for D (6 bases). The CDR3 totals 14 residues. The germline gives CDR1 SNHLY, CDR2 FYNNEI. V lost 5 bases and J lost 6, with 14 bases in between. CDR3 residues: CASSTGLGPNEQFF. The CDR3 nucleotides read TGTGCCAGCAGTACGGGACTCGGCCCCAATGAGCAGTTCTTC.

The V gene is TRBV6-2 or TRBV6-3, the J gene TRBJ2-5, with 7 bases identical to TRBD2. CDR3 length: 14 residues. Unmatched junction bases numbered 3, after V lost 4 bases and J lost 1 base. Germline V gene sequence: CDR1 MNHEY, CDR2 SVGEGT. The CDR3 DNA reads as TGTGCCAGCAGTTGGGACTACTTCCAAGAGACCCAGTACTTC. This codes for CASSWDYFQETQYF.

This chain uses TRBV6-5 with TRBJ1-1; weak D call: TRBD1 (6 bases). This CDR3 contains 15 residues. The germline V and J ends were trimmed by 6 bases and 2 bases, with 16 bases remaining between them. In germline, CDR1 is MNHEY, CDR2 SVGAGI. The DNA of the CDR3 is TGTGCCAGCAGCCTCTGGACAGAGCTCAACACTGAAGCTTTCTTT. Translating gives CASSLWTELNTEAFF.

This chain connects TRBV11-1 to TRBJ2-7, with TRBD1 identical over 8 bases. CDR1 is SGHAT and CDR2 is FQDESV in the germline V gene (reference sequence). This CDR3 comprises 16 residues. J gave up 2 bases and V 5 bases, and 11 bases lay outside the gene matches. CDR3 sequence reads: CASSARQGQVAYEQYF. DNA for the CDR3: TGTGCCAGCAGCGCCCGCCAGGGACAGGTGGCCTACGAGCAGTACTTC.

The genes are TRBV5-6 and TRBJ1-1; D perhaps matches TRBD1 (5 bases). Trimming removed 0 bases at V and 0 bases at J, with 6 bases between. Germline CDR1 reads SGHDT; CDR2 reads YYEEEE. The CDR3 is made up of 14 amino acids. The CDR3: CASSLGQMNTEAFF. In nucleotides, the CDR3 is TGTGCCAGCAGCTTGGGACAGATGAACACTGAAGCTTTCTTT.

The chain joins TRBV3-1 (or the pseudogene TRBV3-2) to TRBJ2-1; D perhaps matches TRBD2 (6 bases). Germline loops: CDR1 LGHDT, CDR2 YNNKEL (reference sequence). The CDR3 contains 17 residues. V was pared by 6 bases and J by 0 bases, with 18 bases between. The CDR3, as DNA: TGTGCCAGCAGTCCTCTCTCTGGGCGGGGCTCCTACAATGAGCAGTTCTTC. It specifies CASSPLSGRGSYNEQFF.

The chain couples TRBV10-2 to TRBJ2-1; D might be TRBD2 (6 bases). The CDR3 has 15 amino acids. The germline gives CDR1 WSHSY, CDR2 SAAADI. The germline V and J ends were trimmed by 10 bases and 3 bases, with 19 bases remaining between them. The CDR3 DNA reads as TGCGCCACTACGACGGGGGTAGCCAGCTACAATGAGCAGTTCTTC. This sequence encodes CATTTGVASYNEQFF.

CDR3 nucleotide sequence: TGTGCCAGCAGCTTAGCCTGGGGGGTTAGCACAGATACGCAGTATTTT. This encodes CASSLAWGVSTDTQYF. The genes are TRBV11-2 and TRBJ2-3; the D gene is possibly TRBD2 (6 bases). Germline CDR1 SGHAT, CDR2 FQNNGV. This CDR3 region has 16 residues. Trimming cost V 1 base and J 0 bases, with 11 bases left between them. Using reference TRBV11-2 and TRBJ2-3 for the parts outside the CDR3, the full variable domain is EAGVAQSPRYKIIEKRQSVAFWCNPISGHATLYWYQQILGQGPKLLIQFQNNGVVDDSQLPKDRFSAERLKGVDSTLKIQPAKLEDSAVYLCASSLAWGVSTDTQYFGPGTRLTVL.

The chain employs TRBV4-2 and TRBJ2-1; tentative D call: TRBD2 (5 bases). CDR3 length: 14 amino acids. Germline loops: CDR1 LGHNA, CDR2 YNFKEQ. With 0 bases removed from V and 10 bases from J, the gap between germline ends came to 13 bases. The CDR3 DNA follows: TGTGCCAGCAGCCAAGAGATGGCGGGCCTCGAGCAGTTCTTC. Translating gives CASSQEMAGLEQFF.

This rearrangement joins TRBV9 to TRBJ2-5, with TRBD2 matching over 11 bases. The CDR3 length is 18 residues. Germline CDR1 is SGDLS and CDR2 is YYNGEE. The trim removed 4 bases at V and 7 bases at J, leaving 18 bases unmatched. The CDR3 protein is CASSQSGETSGGSWTQYF. CDR3 nucleotides: TGTGCCAGCAGCCAAAGTGGGGAAACTAGCGGGGGTTCATGGACCCAGTACTTC.

The CDR3 sequence is CASSLGMNTEAFF. CDR3 in DNA: TGTGCCAGCAGCCTAGGTATGAACACTGAAGCTTTCTTT. The chain recombines TRBV7-3 with TRBJ1-1; D not certain. The germline V gene has CDR1 SGHTA and CDR2 FQGTGA. Trimming removed 5 bases at V and 0 bases at J, with 7 bases between. The CDR3 length is 13 residues.

V and J are TRBV6-5 and TRBJ1-5; weak D call: TRBD1 (6 bases). Trimming removed 6 bases from V and 2 bases from J, with 14 bases in between. The germline CDR1 and CDR2 sequences are MNHEY and SVGAGI. The CDR3 sequence is 15 residues long. The DNA for the CDR3 is TGTGCCAGCAGGAAACAGGGAAGTGGCAATCAGCCCCAGCATTTT. Translated, it gives CASRKQGSGNQPQHF.

This sequence joins TRBV29-1 and TRBJ1-5; no definite D call. The germline CDR1 and CDR2 sequences are SQVTM and ANQGSEA. This CDR3 has 13 residues. Trimming shortened V by 6 bases and J by 4 bases, and 13 bases separated the two germline ends. CDR3 protein: CSVPAPRNQPQHF. CDR3 sequence (DNA): TGCAGCGTCCCCGCCCCCAGGAATCAGCCCCAGCATTTT.